Below are 26 T cell receptor beta chains sequenced from a single sample in a study of CD8 T cells in Susac syndrome. Random hexamers served to reverse transcribe about 0.5 to 1 ug RNA. A single record per CDR3 protein comes from TCRdb applying MiXCR to the immunoSEQ multiplex PCR reads. The sample holds some 200,000 distinct CDR3 sequences; 75% to 95% are singletons and the top ten take 0.075% to 0.095%. Sample: CD4+ T cells from PBMCs. These TCRs come from a human donor with Susac syndrome.

The table lists this clonotype with a few counts. The chain combines TRBV10-3 with TRBJ2-7; D unresolved. Between the trimmed V and J ends, which lost 6 bases and 3 bases, there was a span of 12 bases. This CDR3 spans 13 amino acids. Germline V gives CDR1 ENHRY, CDR2 SYGVKD. The CDR3 is CAISSGQDYEQYF. The CDR3 DNA is TGTGCCATCAGCTCAGGCCAGGACTACGAGCAGTACTTC.

This sequence joins TRBV4-1 and TRBJ2-1; 8 nucleotides match TRBD1. Losses at the gene ends were 5 bases for V and 4 bases for J; bases not matched to a gene: 7. Looked up from germline, CDR1 is MGHRA and CDR2 is YSYEKL. The CDR3 spans 15 residues. In DNA form, the CDR3 reads TGCGCCAGCAGCTTTTCGGGACAGGTTTACAATGAGCAGTTCTTC. Translating it yields CASSFSGQVYNEQFF.

This chain links TRBV5-1 with TRBJ1-1, with D possibly matching TRBD1 (6 bases). The germline gives CDR1 SGHRS, CDR2 YFSETQ. The V end lost 0 bases, the J end lost 5 bases, and 8 bases lay between the germline ends. The CDR3 has 13 amino acids. The CDR3 loop is CASSLDRVTEAFF. CDR3 sequence (DNA): TGCGCCAGCAGCTTGGACAGGGTAACTGAAGCTTTCTTT.

The rearrangement links TRBV28 to TRBJ2-7, with D perhaps TRBD1 (6 bases). The CDR3 contains 14 residues. The ends were cut back, 6 bases at V and 3 bases at J, with 15 bases in the middle. Germline-derived CDR1 and CDR2 are MDHEN and SYDVKM. The CDR3 coding sequence is TGTGCCAGCAGACCCATACAGGGTTACTACGAGCAGTACTTC. It translates to CASRPIQGYYEQYF.

This chain uses TRBV28 with TRBJ1-2, with 9 bases identical to TRBD1. The germline CDR1 and CDR2 sequences are MDHEN and SYDVKM. V lost 4 bases and J lost 4; bases outside the gene matches: 4. CDR3 length equals 14 residues. In DNA, the CDR3 is TGTGCCAGCAGTTCCGGACAGGGGACCTATGGCTACACCTTC. The encoded protein is CASSSGQGTYGYTF.

V gene TRBV5-5 combines with J gene TRBJ2-7; D is possibly TRBD2 (5 bases). The CDR3 is 16 residues long. Germline loops: CDR1 SGHKS, CDR2 YYEKEE (reference sequence). Trimming removed 0 bases from V and 3 bases from J, with 16 bases in between. The CDR3 is CASSLDARVEIYEQYF. Here the CDR3 DNA reads TGTGCCAGCAGCTTGGATGCGCGGGTGGAGATCTACGAGCAGTACTTC.

This clonotype was counted a single time. The chain recombines TRBV3-1 with TRBJ1-3, with D uncertain. The CDR3 loop spans 17 amino acids. Germline V gene data show CDR1 as LGHDT and CDR2 as YNNKEL (reference sequence). V lost 2 bases and J 4 bases, leaving 18 bases between the germline ends. In DNA, the CDR3 is TGTGCCAGCAGCCAATCGACCGGGTCCGGTTTGGGAAACACCATATATTTT. Translated: CASSQSTGSGLGNTIYF.

V gene TRBV7-2 combines with J gene TRBJ1-1, with a possible D match to TRBD1 (5 bases). Trimming shortened V by 5 bases and J by 4 bases, and 14 bases separated the two germline ends. CDR3 length equals 14 residues. Germline V lookup: CDR1 SGHTA, CDR2 FQGNSA. The CDR3 loop is CASSPQGIVTEAFF. The CDR3 nucleotides read TGTGCCAGCAGCCCGCAGGGTATAGTCACTGAAGCTTTCTTT. The variable domain in full, completed from reference TRBV7-2 and TRBJ1-1, reads GAGVSQSPSNKVTEKGKDVELRCDPISGHTALYWYRQSLGQGLEFLIYFQGNSAPDKSGLPSDRFSAERTGGSVSTLTIQRTQQEDSAVYLCASSPQGIVTEAFFGQGTRLTVV.

The V and J genes are TRBV6-2 or TRBV6-3 and TRBJ1-1, with 11 bases matching TRBD1. The trim removed 6 bases at V and 2 bases at J, leaving 8 bases unmatched. Germline CDR1 and CDR2: MNHEY and SVGEGT. The CDR3 totals 16 residues. For the CDR3, the DNA is TGTGCCAGCAGGCCTACCGGGACAGGGGGAAACACTGAAGCTTTCTTT. Protein sequence: CASRPTGTGGNTEAFF.

The chain has TRBV29-1 and TRBJ1-2; D is unresolved. Trimming shortened V by 7 bases and J by 4 bases, and 16 bases separated the two germline ends. The CDR3 is 13 residues long. In germline, CDR1 is SQVTM, CDR2 ANQGSEA. Here the CDR3 DNA reads TGCAGCGAAGGAGGTATGGTGAGCTATGGCTACACCTTC. This translates into CSEGGMVSYGYTF.

The rearrangement joins TRBV24-1 to TRBJ2-2; 9 nucleotides line up with TRBD2. There are 18 residues in the CDR3. V lost 5 bases to trimming and J lost 5 bases; unmatched junction nucleotides: 14. Germline V lookup: CDR1 KGHDR, CDR2 SFDVKD. CDR3 sequence reads: CATSGILAGQLTTGELFF. The DNA of the CDR3 is TGTGCCACCAGTGGGATCCTAGCGGGACAACTTACGACCGGGGAGCTGTTTTTT.

V gene TRBV20-1 combines with J gene TRBJ1-2; 7 positions match TRBD1. Trimming took 1 base from V and 7 from J; bases not matched to a gene: 6. The length of the CDR3 is 13 residues. Germline CDR1 and CDR2: DFQATT and SNEGSKA (reference sequence). For the CDR3, the DNA is TGCAGTGCTAGAGTCCCAGGGGGAAGTGGCTACACCTTC. Encoded protein: CSARVPGGSGYTF.

The table lists this clonotype with a count of one. The chain uses TRBV29-1 and TRBJ1-1; D call uncertain. There are 12 residues in the CDR3. Germline V gene lookup returns CDR1 SQVTM and CDR2 ANQGSEA. The V gene lost 5 bases and the J gene lost 0 bases, with 7 bases spanning the gap. The CDR3 sequence: CSVKLVNTEAFF. The DNA for the CDR3 is TGCAGCGTTAAGCTGGTGAACACTGAAGCTTTCTTT.

This clonotype was counted only a few times. This chain uses TRBV5-1 with TRBJ1-2, with TRBD1 as a possible D gene (5 bases). The CDR3 has 12 amino acids. In germline, CDR1 is SGHRS, CDR2 YFSETQ. The V end was cut by 5 bases, the J end by 4 bases, with 9 bases between. The CDR3, as DNA: TGCGCCAGCAGAACCGGGACCTATGGCTACACCTTC. This codes for CASRTGTYGYTF.

The chain couples TRBV5-1 to TRBJ2-7; D is possibly TRBD1 (7 bases). The V end lost 2 bases, the J end lost 7 bases, and 19 bases lay between the germline ends. Germline-derived CDR1 and CDR2 are SGHRS and YFSETQ. The CDR3 length is 15 residues. The CDR3 protein is CASSLDRARGYEQYF. The CDR3 region has the DNA TGCGCCAGCAGCTTAGACAGGGCCCGGGGGTATGAGCAGTACTTC.

The chain has TRBV12-3 or TRBV12-4 and TRBJ2-3, with D uncertain. The V end lost 5 bases, the J end lost 13 bases, and 19 bases lay between the germline ends. The CDR3 sequence is 13 residues long. CDR3 residues: CASSPTGPRLEYF. As DNA, the CDR3 is TGTGCCAGCAGTCCGACCGGGCCTCGCTTGGAGTATTTT.

V and J are TRBV12-3 or TRBV12-4 and TRBJ1-5; D is perhaps TRBD1 (5 bases). The CDR3 has 15 residues. Trimming removed 4 bases at V and 6 bases at J, with 16 bases between. CDR3 sequence: CASSSPGTRGQPQHF. The CDR3 nucleotides are TGTGCCAGCAGTTCCCCGGGGACGCGCGGTCAGCCCCAGCATTTT.

CDR3 protein: CASSLIPPGTGNNEQFF. CDR3 nucleotides: TGTGCCAGCAGCTTAATACCCCCCGGGACAGGGAACAATGAGCAGTTCTTC. This chain connects TRBV7-3 to TRBJ2-1; 9 bases align to TRBD1. CDR1 is SGHTA, CDR2 FQGTGA, per germline. This CDR3 spans 17 amino acids. V lost 1 base to trimming and J lost 5 bases; unmatched junction nucleotides: 9.

This clonotype was recorded only once. The chain uses TRBV10-3 and TRBJ2-7; 8 bases agree with TRBD2. The ends lost 2 bases at V and 2 bases at J; junction bases unmatched: 8. Germline assignment: CDR1 ENHRY and CDR2 SYGVKD. This CDR3 spans 16 amino acids. The CDR3 DNA reads TGTGCCATCAGTGAGGAGAGCGGGGGAGACCCCTACGAGCAGTACTTC. Its protein product is CAISEESGGDPYEQYF.

The rearrangement uses TRBV30 and TRBJ2-7; D is unresolved. Germline-derived CDR1 and CDR2 are GTSNPN and SVGIG (reference sequence). CDR3 size: 13 residues. V shed 3 bases and J shed 5 bases, with 14 bases lying between them. CDR3 nucleotide sequence: TGTGCCTGGAGAAGGATGGCTTCTCACGAGCAGTACTTC. It translates to CAWRRMASHEQYF.

The chain employs TRBV9 and TRBJ2-2, with TRBD1 as a possible D gene (6 bases). Trimming took 0 bases from V and 3 from J, leaving 12 bases between them. Germline-derived CDR1 and CDR2 are SGDLS and YYNGEE. The CDR3 length is 16 residues. The CDR3 DNA reads TGTGCCAGCAGCGTAGCTACAGGGCCGGACACCGGGGAGCTGTTTTTT. Amino acids: CASSVATGPDTGELFF. Looking up the rest from reference TRBV9 and TRBJ2-2 gives the full variable domain: DSGVTQTPKHLITATGQRVTLRCSPRSGDLSVYWYQQSLDQGLQFLIQYYNGEERAKGNILERFSAQQFPDLHSELNLSSLELGDSALYFCASSVATGPDTGELFFGEGSRLTVL.

V gene TRBV12-5 combines with J gene TRBJ2-7; TRBD1 agrees at 7 bases. The V gene's germline CDR1 is LGHNT and CDR2 FRNRAP. V gave up 2 bases and J gave up 3 bases; unmatched junction bases: 10. The CDR3 sequence is 16 residues long. DNA for the CDR3: TGTGCTAGTGGTTTGACTCGGGACAGCCTTATCTACGAGCAGTACTTC. This codes for CASGLTRDSLIYEQYF.

V and J are TRBV11-2 and TRBJ2-1, with D maybe TRBD2 (5 bases). The CDR3 extends over 12 amino acids. Looked up from germline, CDR1 is SGHAT and CDR2 is FQNNGV. With 0 bases removed from V and 8 bases from J, the gap between germline ends came to 5 bases. CDR3 loop: CASSLERDEQFF. CDR3 coding DNA: TGTGCCAGCAGCTTAGAGAGGGATGAGCAGTTCTTC.

The gene calls are TRBV30 and TRBJ2-5; a possible D gene is TRBD2 (6 bases). The CDR3 runs to 12 residues. Per germline, CDR1 GTSNPN and CDR2 SVGIG (reference sequence). Trimming left V 2 bases short and J 4 bases short, with 8 bases between. The CDR3 sequence is CAWSRGIETQYF. The DNA of the CDR3 is TGTGCCTGGAGTCGCGGGATAGAGACCCAGTACTTC.

The V call is TRBV2, the J call TRBJ2-7; 9 positions agree with TRBD1. The V and J ends lost 7 bases and 5 bases, in that order; junction bases with no gene match: 12. The CDR3 has 15 amino acids. Germline V gives CDR1 SNHLY, CDR2 FYNNEI. The CDR3 DNA sequence: TGTGCCAGCATCGCCCCCACAGGGGGCCTAGACGAGCAGTACTTC. It specifies CASIAPTGGLDEQYF.

This rearrangement joins TRBV12-3 or TRBV12-4 to TRBJ1-5; maybe TRBD1 (6 bases). Between the trimmed V and J ends, which lost 2 bases and 1 base, there was a span of 18 bases. This CDR3 is 18 amino acids long. The CDR3 coding sequence is TGTGCCAGCAGTTTAAGTCCCCAGAGCAGGGGAAGCAATCAGCCCCAGCATTTT. Translating gives CASSLSPQSRGSNQPQHF.